The 15 T cell receptor beta chains given below trace back to one sample, sequenced in a study of blood T cell repertoires in COVID-19 (dated by TCRdb to about 2020). Library preparation used the immunoSEQ multiplex PCR assay. What TCRdb holds here is the immuneACCESS table cut down to in-frame rearrangements. Part of the clones is not present; checked against another copy, under half of the missing clones reflect an unresolved V gene, and the others are unexplained. This sample holds approximately 260,000 clones; 80% to 85% were observed only once. The ten largest clones capture roughly 3.6% of the sample. The sequencing sample was made of PBMCs or T cells enriched from blood (not recorded which). The receptors originated from a man aged 45-60 years who had recovered from COVID-19.

This chain uses TRBV18 with TRBJ1-6; D unclear. Trimming took 3 bases from V and 2 from J, leaving 11 bases between them. Germline CDR1 reads KGHSH; CDR2 reads LQKENI. The CDR3 runs 16 residues. CDR3 bases: TGTGCCAGCTCACCCCCCCACCGGGCCTATAATTCACCCCTCCACTTT. Translated: CASSPPHRAYNSPLHF. The whole variable domain, remainder taken from reference TRBV18 and TRBJ1-6, is NAGVMQNPRHLVRRRGQEARLRCSPMKGHSHVYWYRQLPEEGLKFMVYLQKENIIDESGMPKERFSAEFPKEGPSILRIQQVVRGDSAAYFCASSPPHRAYNSPLHFGNGTRLTVT.

The chain has TRBV6-5 and TRBJ2-1, with D perhaps TRBD2 (6 bases). Per the germline V gene, CDR1 is MNHEY and CDR2 is SVGAGI. The CDR3 contains 15 residues. V lost 6 bases, J lost 4 bases, and 16 bases lay in between. The CDR3 protein is CASSGVAEIYNEQFF. The CDR3 DNA reads as TGTGCCAGCAGCGGTGTAGCGGAGATATACAATGAGCAGTTCTTC.

The gene calls are TRBV24-1 and TRBJ2-5; possibly TRBD2 for D (5 bases). Trimming left V 2 bases short and J 10 bases short, with 13 bases between. The CDR3 contains 13 residues. From germline, CDR1 is KGHDR and CDR2 SFDVKD. The CDR3 region is CATSDSPGRNQYF. The DNA for the CDR3 is TGTGCCACCAGTGATTCGCCGGGAAGAAACCAGTACTTC.

J is TRBJ1-1 and V is TRBV5-1; perhaps TRBD1 as D (6 bases). Trimming took off 0 bases at V and 1 base at J, with 13 bases between the two ends. Germline lookup yields CDR1 SGHRS and CDR2 YFSETQ. The CDR3 is made up of 16 amino acids. The CDR3 DNA is TGCGCCAGCAGCTTGGAGTCCGGACAGCGGAACACTGAAGCTTTCTTT. It translates to CASSLESGQRNTEAFF. Using reference TRBV5-1 and TRBJ1-1 for the parts outside the CDR3, the full variable domain is KAGVTQTPRYLIKTRGQQVTLSCSPISGHRSVSWYQQTPGQGLQFLFEYFSETQRNKGNFPGRFSGRQFSNSRSEMNVSTLELGDSALYLCASSLESGQRNTEAFFGQGTRLTVV.

V gene TRBV5-1 combines with J gene TRBJ2-7; 12 nucleotides match TRBD2. In germline, CDR1 is SGHRS, CDR2 YFSETQ. Unmatched junction bases numbered 10, after V lost 0 bases and J lost 3 bases. CDR3 length equals 18 residues. The CDR3 DNA sequence: TGCGCCAGCAGCTTGGTTACTAGCGGGAGGACCTTAATCTACGAGCAGTACTTC. This encodes CASSLVTSGRTLIYEQYF.

This rearrangement joins TRBV7-2 to TRBJ2-3; 8 nucleotides align to TRBD2. The trim removed 0 bases at V and 7 bases at J, leaving 9 bases unmatched. This CDR3 region has 16 residues. Germline CDR1 and CDR2: SGHTA and FQGNSA. The CDR3 sequence: CASSLASGGAGNTQYF. CDR3 sequence (DNA): TGTGCCAGCAGCTTAGCGTCCGGGGGGGCAGGGAATACGCAGTATTTT.

In this sample, this clone turned up once. The chain links TRBV9 to TRBJ2-3, with 9 positions matching TRBD1. Germline V gives CDR1 SGDLS, CDR2 YYNGEE. The CDR3 runs to 15 residues. V dropped 4 bases and J dropped 5; count of bases not matched to a gene: 8. The CDR3 here is CASSIQGASIDTQYF. In DNA form, the CDR3 reads TGTGCCAGCAGCATACAGGGGGCTTCGATAGATACGCAGTATTTT.

The chain couples TRBV4-1 to TRBJ1-2; the D is unclear. The CDR3 covers 14 residues. Germline V lookup: CDR1 MGHRA, CDR2 YSYEKL. V lost 2 bases and J 2 bases, leaving 9 bases between the germline ends. The CDR3 loop is CASSQIGKNYGYTF. CDR3 in DNA: TGCGCCAGCAGCCAAATTGGCAAGAACTATGGCTACACCTTC.

The genes are TRBV27 and TRBJ2-3; 12 bases fit TRBD1. The CDR3 is 18 amino acids. From germline, CDR1 is MNHEY and CDR2 SMNVEV (reference sequence). The J segment lost 3 bases and the V segment lost 4 bases, leaving 11 bases of the junction unmatched. The CDR3 nucleotides are TGTGCCAGCAGTTCGCACCCCGGGACAGGGGGCGCGACAGATACGCAGTATTTT. This codes for CASSSHPGTGGATDTQYF.

The V and J genes are TRBV9 and TRBJ2-7; D is unresolved. The CDR3 length is 13 residues. Germline CDR1 reads SGDLS; CDR2 reads YYNGEE. Trimming removed 0 bases at V and 2 bases at J, with 6 bases between. The CDR3 reads CASSVGEAYEQYF. In DNA, the CDR3 is TGTGCCAGCAGCGTAGGAGAAGCCTACGAGCAGTACTTC.

V and J are TRBV7-2 and TRBJ2-2; 7 bases are a match to TRBD1. In germline, CDR1 is SGHTA, CDR2 FQGNSA. J was trimmed by 7 bases and V by 0 bases; bases with no gene match: 5. The CDR3 sequence is 15 residues long. The CDR3 region is CASSLARGGGGELFF. The DNA of the CDR3 is TGTGCCAGCAGCTTAGCGCGAGGGGGCGGCGGGGAGCTGTTTTTT.

The chain recombines TRBV25-1 with TRBJ2-1, with 8 bases aligning to TRBD1. J was trimmed by 4 bases and V by 6 bases; bases with no gene match: 2. Germline CDR1 and CDR2: MGHDK and SYGVNS. The CDR3 sequence is 13 residues long. The CDR3 region has the DNA TGTGCCAGCAGAGGACAGGGTTACAATGAGCAGTTCTTC. It is translated as CASRGQGYNEQFF.

The gene calls are TRBV7-9 and TRBJ2-7; TRBD2 matches 9 bases. This CDR3 contains 17 residues. V shed 1 base and J 11 bases; nucleotides not matched to a gene: 18. Germline loops: CDR1 SEHNR, CDR2 FQNEAQ (reference sequence). The DNA of the CDR3 is TGTGCCAGCAGCTTAGACGTCGGGGGTAAGCGGGGGGCGGCAGAGTACTTC. It yields the protein CASSLDVGGKRGAAEYF.

As DNA, the CDR3 is TGTGCCAGCAGCGATGACAGGGCACTCAGAAAAGCTTTCTTT. Protein sequence: CASSDDRALRKAFF. The chain carries TRBV7-9 and TRBJ1-1; 7 nucleotides match TRBD1. V lost 5 bases, J lost 9 bases, and 12 bases stayed unmatched. This CDR3 contains 14 residues. Germline V gene lookup returns CDR1 SEHNR and CDR2 FQNEAQ (reference sequence).

This chain connects TRBV11-2 to TRBJ2-1; D perhaps matches TRBD2 (6 bases). Trimming pared 4 bases from V and 0 bases from J, leaving 10 bases between. In germline, CDR1 is SGHAT, CDR2 FQNNGV. This CDR3 contains 15 residues. CDR3 in DNA: TGTGCCAGCAGCTCCCTAGCGACCTCCTACAATGAGCAGTTCTTC. Translating it yields CASSSLATSYNEQFF.